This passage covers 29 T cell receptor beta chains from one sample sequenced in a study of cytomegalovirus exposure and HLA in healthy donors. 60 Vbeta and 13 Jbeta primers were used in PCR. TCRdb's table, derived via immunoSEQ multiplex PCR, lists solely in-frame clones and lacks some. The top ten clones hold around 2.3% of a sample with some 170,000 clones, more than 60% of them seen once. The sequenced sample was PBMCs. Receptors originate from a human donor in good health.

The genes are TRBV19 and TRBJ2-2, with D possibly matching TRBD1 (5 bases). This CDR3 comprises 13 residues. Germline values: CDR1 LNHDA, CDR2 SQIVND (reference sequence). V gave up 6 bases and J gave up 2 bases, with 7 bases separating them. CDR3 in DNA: TGTGCCAGTAGCACAGGAAACACCGGGGAGCTGTTTTTT. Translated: CASSTGNTGELFF.

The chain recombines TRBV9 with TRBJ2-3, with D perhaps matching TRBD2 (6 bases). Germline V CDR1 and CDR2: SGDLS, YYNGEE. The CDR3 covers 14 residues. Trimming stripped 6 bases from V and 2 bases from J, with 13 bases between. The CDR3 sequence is CASNGGAATDTQYF. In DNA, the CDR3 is TGTGCCAGCAATGGCGGGGCCGCCACAGATACGCAGTATTTT.

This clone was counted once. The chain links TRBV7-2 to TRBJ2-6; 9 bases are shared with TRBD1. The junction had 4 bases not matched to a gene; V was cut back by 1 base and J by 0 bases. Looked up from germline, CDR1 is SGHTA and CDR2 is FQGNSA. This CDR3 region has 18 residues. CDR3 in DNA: TGTGCCAGCAGCTTAGGGGACAGGGATCTCTCTGGGGCCAACGTCCTGACTTTC. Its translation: CASSLGDRDLSGANVLTF.

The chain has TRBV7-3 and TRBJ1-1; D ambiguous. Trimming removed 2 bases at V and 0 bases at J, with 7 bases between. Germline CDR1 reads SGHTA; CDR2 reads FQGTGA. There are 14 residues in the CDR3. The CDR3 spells CASSLVAVNTEAFF. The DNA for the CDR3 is TGTGCCAGCAGCTTAGTGGCAGTGAACACTGAAGCTTTCTTT.

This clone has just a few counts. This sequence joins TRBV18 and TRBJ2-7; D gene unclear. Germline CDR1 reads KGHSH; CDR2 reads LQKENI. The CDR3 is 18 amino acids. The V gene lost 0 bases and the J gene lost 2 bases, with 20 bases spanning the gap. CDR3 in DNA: TGTGCCAGCTCACCACCGTTCGCAAAACAGATTCCAGCCTACGAGCAGTACTTC. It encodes CASSPPFAKQIPAYEQYF.

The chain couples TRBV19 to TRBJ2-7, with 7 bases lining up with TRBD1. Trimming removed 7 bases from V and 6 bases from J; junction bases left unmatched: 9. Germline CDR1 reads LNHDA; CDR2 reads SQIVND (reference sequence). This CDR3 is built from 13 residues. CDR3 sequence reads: CASTGTDLREQYF. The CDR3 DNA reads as TGTGCCAGTACCGGGACAGACCTCCGCGAGCAGTACTTC.

Written as DNA, the CDR3 is TGTGCTTTACGTGACAGGGGGCGAGGTGACACTGAAGCTTTCTTT. Its protein is CALRDRGRGDTEAFF. The chain combines TRBV30 with TRBJ1-1, with TRBD1 identical over 10 bases. Germline CDR1 GTSNPN, CDR2 SVGIG (reference sequence). This CDR3 has 15 residues.

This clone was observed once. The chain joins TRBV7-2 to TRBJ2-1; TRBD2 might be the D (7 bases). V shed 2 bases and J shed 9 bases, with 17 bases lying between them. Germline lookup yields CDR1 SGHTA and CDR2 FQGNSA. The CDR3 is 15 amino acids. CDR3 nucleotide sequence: TGTGCCAGCAGCTTATTGCGCGGGGGCCTGGGTGAGCAGTTCTTC. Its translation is CASSLLRGGLGEQFF.

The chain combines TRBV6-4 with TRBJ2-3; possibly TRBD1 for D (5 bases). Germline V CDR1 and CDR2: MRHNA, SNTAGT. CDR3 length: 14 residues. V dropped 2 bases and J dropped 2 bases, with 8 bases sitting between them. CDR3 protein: CASSDGRDTDTQYF. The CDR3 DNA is TGTGCCAGCAGTGACGGCAGGGACACAGATACGCAGTATTTT.

This CDR3 reads CATSREPPETTNEKLFF. As DNA, the CDR3 is TGTGCCACCAGCAGAGAACCCCCTGAGACAACTAATGAAAAACTGTTTTTT. The rearrangement links TRBV15 to TRBJ1-4; D is unclear. In germline, CDR1 is LNHNV, CDR2 YYDKDF (reference sequence). The V gene lost 0 bases and the J gene lost 0 bases, with 11 bases spanning the gap. The CDR3 is 17 residues long.

The CDR3 DNA reads as TGCGCCAGCAGCCAAAACTCACTAGTTACGAACACCGGGGAGCTGTTTTTT. Translating gives CASSQNSLVTNTGELFF. The chain couples TRBV4-3 to TRBJ2-2, with D perhaps matching TRBD2 (5 bases). The germline gives CDR1 LGHNA, CDR2 YSLEER. CDR3 length: 17 amino acids. With 2 bases removed from V and 0 bases from J, the gap between germline ends came to 13 bases.

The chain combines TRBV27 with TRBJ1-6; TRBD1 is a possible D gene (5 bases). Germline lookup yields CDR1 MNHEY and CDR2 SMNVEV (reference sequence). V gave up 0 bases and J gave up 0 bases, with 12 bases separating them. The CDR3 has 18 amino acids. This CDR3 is CASSLSGLPSSYNSPLHF. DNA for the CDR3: TGTGCCAGCAGTTTATCGGGACTGCCGAGCTCCTATAATTCACCCCTCCACTTT.

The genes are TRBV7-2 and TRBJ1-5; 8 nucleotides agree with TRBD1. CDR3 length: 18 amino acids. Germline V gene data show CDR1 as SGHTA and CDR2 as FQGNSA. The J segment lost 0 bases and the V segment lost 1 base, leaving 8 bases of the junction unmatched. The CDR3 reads CASSLGLGTGDSNQPQHF. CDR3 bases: TGTGCCAGCAGCTTAGGCCTTGGGACAGGCGATAGCAATCAGCCCCAGCATTTT. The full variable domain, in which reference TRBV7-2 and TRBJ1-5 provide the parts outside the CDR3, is GAGVSQSPSNKVTEKGKDVELRCDPISGHTALYWYRQSLGQGLEFLIYFQGNSAPDKSGLPSDRFSAERTGGSVSTLTIQRTQQEDSAVYLCASSLGLGTGDSNQPQHFGDGTRLSIL.

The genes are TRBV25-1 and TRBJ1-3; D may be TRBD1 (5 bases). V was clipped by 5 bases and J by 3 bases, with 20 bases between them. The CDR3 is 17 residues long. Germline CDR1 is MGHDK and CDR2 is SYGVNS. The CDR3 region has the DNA TGTGCCAGCAGTTCGATTGGTAGGGGCGCGGATGGAAACACCATATATTTT. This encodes CASSSIGRGADGNTIYF.

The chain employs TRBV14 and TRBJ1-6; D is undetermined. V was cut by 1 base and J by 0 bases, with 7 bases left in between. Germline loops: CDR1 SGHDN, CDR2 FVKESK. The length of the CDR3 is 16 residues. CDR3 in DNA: TGTGCCAGCAGCCAAGGGGCGAGCTCCTATAATTCACCCCTCCACTTT. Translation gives CASSQGASSYNSPLHF.

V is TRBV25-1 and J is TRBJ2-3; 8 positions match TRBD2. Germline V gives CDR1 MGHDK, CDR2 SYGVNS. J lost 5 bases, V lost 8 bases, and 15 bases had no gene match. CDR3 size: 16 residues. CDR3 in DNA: TGTGCCAGCTTTGAACAGGGTGATAGCGGGGTAGATACGCAGTATTTT. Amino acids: CASFEQGDSGVDTQYF.

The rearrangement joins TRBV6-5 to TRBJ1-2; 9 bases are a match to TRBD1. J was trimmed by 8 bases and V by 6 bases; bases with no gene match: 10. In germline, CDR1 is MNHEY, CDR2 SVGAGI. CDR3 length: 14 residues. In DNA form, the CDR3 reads TGTGCCAGCAGCCCGGGACAGGGAGTCGGGGGCTACACCTTC. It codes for CASSPGQGVGGYTF.

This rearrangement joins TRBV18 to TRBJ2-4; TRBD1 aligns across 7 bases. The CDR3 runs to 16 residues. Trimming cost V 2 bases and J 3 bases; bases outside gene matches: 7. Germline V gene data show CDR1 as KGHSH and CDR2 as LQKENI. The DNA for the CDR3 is TGTGCCAGCTCACCAGAACAGGGGCCACACAAAAACATTCAGTACTTC. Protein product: CASSPEQGPHKNIQYF.

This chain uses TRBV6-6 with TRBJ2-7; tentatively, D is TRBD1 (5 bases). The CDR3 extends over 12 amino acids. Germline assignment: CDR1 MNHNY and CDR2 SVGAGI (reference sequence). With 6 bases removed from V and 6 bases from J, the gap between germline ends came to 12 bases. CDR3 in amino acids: CASSPRVPEQYF. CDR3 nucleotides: TGTGCCAGCAGCCCCAGGGTCCCCGAGCAGTACTTC.

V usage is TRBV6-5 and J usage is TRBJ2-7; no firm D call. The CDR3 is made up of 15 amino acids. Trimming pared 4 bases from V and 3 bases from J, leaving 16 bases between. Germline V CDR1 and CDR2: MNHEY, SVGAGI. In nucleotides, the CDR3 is TGTGCCAGCAGTTCCCCGAGACACGGTAACTACGAGCAGTACTTC. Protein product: CASSSPRHGNYEQYF.

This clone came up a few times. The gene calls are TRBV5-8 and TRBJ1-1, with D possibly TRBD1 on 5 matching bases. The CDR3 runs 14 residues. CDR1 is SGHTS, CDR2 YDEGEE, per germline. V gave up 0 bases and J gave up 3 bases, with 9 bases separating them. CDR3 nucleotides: TGTGCCAGCAGCTTGGGTCAGGGTTACACTGAAGCTTTCTTT. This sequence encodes CASSLGQGYTEAFF.

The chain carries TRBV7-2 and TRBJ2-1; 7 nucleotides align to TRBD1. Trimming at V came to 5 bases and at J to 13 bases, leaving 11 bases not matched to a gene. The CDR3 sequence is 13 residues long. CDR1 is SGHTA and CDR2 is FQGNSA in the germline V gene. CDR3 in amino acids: CASSARQGRSQFF. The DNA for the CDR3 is TGTGCCAGCAGCGCCAGACAGGGTAGGAGTCAGTTCTTC.

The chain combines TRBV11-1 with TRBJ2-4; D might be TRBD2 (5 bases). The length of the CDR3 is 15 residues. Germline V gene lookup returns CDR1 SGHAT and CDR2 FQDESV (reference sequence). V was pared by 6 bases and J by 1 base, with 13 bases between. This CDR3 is CASRTNGDAKNIQYF. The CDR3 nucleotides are TGTGCCAGCAGGACGAACGGGGATGCCAAAAACATTCAGTACTTC.

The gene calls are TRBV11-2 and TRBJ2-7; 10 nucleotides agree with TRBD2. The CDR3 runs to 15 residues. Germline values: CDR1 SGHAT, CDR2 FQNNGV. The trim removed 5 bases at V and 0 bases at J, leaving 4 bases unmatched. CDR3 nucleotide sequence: TGTGCCAGCAGCCCATCTAGCGGGGGCTCCTACGAGCAGTACTTC. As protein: CASSPSSGGSYEQYF.

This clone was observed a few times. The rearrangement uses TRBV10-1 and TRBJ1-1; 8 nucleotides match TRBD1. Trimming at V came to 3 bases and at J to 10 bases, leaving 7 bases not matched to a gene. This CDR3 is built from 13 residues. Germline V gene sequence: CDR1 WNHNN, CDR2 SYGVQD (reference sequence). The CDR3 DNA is TGCGCCAGCAGTGACCTAAGGACAGGGAGAGCTTTCTTT. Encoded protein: CASSDLRTGRAFF.

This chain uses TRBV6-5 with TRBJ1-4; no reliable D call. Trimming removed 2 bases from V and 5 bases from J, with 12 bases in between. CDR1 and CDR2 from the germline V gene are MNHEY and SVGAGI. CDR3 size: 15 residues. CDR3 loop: CASSYRGQINEKLFF. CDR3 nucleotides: TGTGCCAGCAGTTACCGCGGGCAGATCAATGAAAAACTGTTTTTT.

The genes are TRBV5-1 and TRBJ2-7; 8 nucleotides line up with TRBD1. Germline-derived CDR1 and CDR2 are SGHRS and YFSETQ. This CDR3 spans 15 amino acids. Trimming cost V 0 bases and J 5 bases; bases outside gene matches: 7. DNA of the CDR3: TGCGCCAGCAGCTTGGAAGGCAGGGGGCCTGACGAGCAGTACTTC. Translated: CASSLEGRGPDEQYF. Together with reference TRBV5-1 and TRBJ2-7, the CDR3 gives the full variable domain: KAGVTQTPRYLIKTRGQQVTLSCSPISGHRSVSWYQQTPGQGLQFLFEYFSETQRNKGNFPGRFSGRQFSNSRSEMNVSTLELGDSALYLCASSLEGRGPDEQYFGPGTRLTVT.

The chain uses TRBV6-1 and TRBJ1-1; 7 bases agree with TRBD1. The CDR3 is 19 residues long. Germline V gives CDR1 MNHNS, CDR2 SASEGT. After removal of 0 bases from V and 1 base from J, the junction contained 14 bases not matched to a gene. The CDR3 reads CASSEARGVVGTANTEAFF. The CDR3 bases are TGTGCCAGCAGTGAAGCAAGGGGGGTGGTGGGGACAGCGAACACTGAAGCTTTCTTT.

The CDR3 nucleotides read TGTGCCAGTAGTCGCCCGGGCTATGGCTACACCTTC. This translates into CASSRPGYGYTF. The chain recombines TRBV19 with TRBJ1-2; the D is unclear. Trimming removed 5 bases at V and 4 bases at J, with 8 bases between. CDR1 LNHDA and CDR2 SQIVND come from the germline V gene (reference sequence). The CDR3 runs to 12 residues.